This TCR beta chain appears in the sequencing data of a study of early T cells in non-severe SARS-CoV-2 infection. Study background: Sequencing targeted bulk RNA from unsorted whole blood, leaving chains unpaired.

V was shortened by 2 bases and J by 3 bases, with 8 bases between the two germline ends. Per the germline V gene, CDR1 is MDHEN and CDR2 is SYDVKM. The CDR3 extends over 14 amino acids. The table lists this clonotype with many counts. What it binds is not known. Unique molecular identifiers tagged individual cDNA molecules. TCRdb redid the calling of the 5' RACE reads with MiXCR, one entry per CDR3 protein. The sample contains approximately 48,000 distinct CDR3 sequences, approximately 9.4% of which appear only once. Study findings and constraints: Private and CD4 specificities were missed by VDJdb matching, skewed to anti-spike CD8.

The V and J genes are TRBV28 and TRBJ2-1; D remains ambiguous. This clonotype was obtained from an adult who was a healthcare worker with PCR-confirmed SARS-CoV-2 infection or an uninfected control (not recorded which). Sequencing input: whole blood. For the CDR3, the DNA is TGTGCCAGCAGTTTAACCGGCGGCTACAATGAGCAGTTCTTC. Translating gives CASSLTGGYNEQFF.